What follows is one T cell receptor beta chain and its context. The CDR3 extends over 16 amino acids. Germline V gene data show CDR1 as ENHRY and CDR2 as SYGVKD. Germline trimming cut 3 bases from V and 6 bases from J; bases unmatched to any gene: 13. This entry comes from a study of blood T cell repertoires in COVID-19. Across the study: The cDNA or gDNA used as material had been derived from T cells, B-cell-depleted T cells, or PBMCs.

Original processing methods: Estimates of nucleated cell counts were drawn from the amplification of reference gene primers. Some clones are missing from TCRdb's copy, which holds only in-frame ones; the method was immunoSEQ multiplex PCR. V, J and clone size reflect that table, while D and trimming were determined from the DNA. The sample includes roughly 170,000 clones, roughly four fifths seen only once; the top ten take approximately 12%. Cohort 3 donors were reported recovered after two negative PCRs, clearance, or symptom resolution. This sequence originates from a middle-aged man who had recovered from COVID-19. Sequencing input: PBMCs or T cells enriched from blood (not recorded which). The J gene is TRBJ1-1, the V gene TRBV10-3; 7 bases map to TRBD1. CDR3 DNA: TGTGCCATCAGTGATCATTCCGGAGGGGGCAGATCTGAAGCTTTCTTT. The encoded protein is CAISDHSGGGRSEAFF.